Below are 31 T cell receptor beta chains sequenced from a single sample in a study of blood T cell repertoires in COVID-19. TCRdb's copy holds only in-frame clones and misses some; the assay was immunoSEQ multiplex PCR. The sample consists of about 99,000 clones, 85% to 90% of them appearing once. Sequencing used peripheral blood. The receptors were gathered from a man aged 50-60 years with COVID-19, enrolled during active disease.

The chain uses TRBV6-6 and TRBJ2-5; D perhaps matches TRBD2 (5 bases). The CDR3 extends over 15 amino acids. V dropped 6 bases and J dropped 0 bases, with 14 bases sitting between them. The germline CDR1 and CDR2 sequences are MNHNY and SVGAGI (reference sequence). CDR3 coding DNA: TGTGCCAGCAGCCCCGTGCCCGGGAACCAAGAGACCCAGTACTTC. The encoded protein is CASSPVPGNQETQYF.

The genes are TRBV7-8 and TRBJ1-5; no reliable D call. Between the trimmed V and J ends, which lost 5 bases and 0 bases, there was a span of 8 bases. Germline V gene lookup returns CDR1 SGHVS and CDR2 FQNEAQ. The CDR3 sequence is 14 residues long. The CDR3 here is CASSRDNSNQPQHF. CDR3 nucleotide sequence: TGTGCCAGCAGCCGAGACAATAGCAATCAGCCCCAGCATTTT.

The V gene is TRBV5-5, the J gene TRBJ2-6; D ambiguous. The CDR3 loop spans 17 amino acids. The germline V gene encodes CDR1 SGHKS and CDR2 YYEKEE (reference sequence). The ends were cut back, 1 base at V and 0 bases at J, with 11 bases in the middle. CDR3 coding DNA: TGTGCCAGCAGCTTGTATGAATTCGGCTCTGGGGCCAACGTCCTGACTTTC. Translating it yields CASSLYEFGSGANVLTF.

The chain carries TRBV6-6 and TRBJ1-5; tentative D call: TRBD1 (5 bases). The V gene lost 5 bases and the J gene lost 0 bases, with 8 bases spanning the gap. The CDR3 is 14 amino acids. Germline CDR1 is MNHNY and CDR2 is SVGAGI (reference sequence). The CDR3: CASSDSYSNQPQHF. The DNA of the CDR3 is TGTGCCAGCAGTGACAGTTATAGCAATCAGCCCCAGCATTTT.

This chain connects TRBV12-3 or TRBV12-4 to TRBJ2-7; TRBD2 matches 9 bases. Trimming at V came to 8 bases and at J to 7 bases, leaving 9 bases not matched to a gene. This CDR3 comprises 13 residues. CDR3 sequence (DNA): TGTGCCAGCTCCGGGCTAGCGGGGCTAGAGCAGTACTTC. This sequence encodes CASSGLAGLEQYF.

CDR3 DNA: TGTGCCAGCAGCCTCCCCGGACAGGGGAAGACTGAAGCTTTCTTT. This gives the protein CASSLPGQGKTEAFF. The chain links TRBV5-4 to TRBJ1-1, with TRBD1 matching over 9 bases. CDR1 SGHNT and CDR2 YYREEE come from the germline V gene (reference sequence). V was pared by 4 bases and J by 5 bases, with 9 bases of the junction left unmatched. CDR3 length: 15 amino acids. Combining the CDR3 with reference TRBV5-4 and TRBJ1-1 gives the whole variable domain ETGVTQSPTHLIKTRGQQVTLRCSSQSGHNTVSWYQQALGQGPQFIFQYYREEENGRGNFPPRFSGLQFPNYSSELNVNALELDDSALYLCASSLPGQGKTEAFFGQGTRLTVV.

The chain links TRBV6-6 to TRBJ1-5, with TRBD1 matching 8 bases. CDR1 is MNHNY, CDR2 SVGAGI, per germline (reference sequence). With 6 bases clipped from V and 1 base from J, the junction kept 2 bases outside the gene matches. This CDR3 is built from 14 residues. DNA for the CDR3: TGTGCCAGCAGCGACAGGGGCAGCAATCAGCCCCAGCATTTT. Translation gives CASSDRGSNQPQHF.

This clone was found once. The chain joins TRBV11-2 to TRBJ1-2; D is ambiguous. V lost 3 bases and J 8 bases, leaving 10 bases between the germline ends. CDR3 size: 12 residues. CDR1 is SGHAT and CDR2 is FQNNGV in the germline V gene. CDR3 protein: CASSLQDGGYTF. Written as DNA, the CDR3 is TGTGCCAGCAGCTTGCAGGATGGGGGCTACACCTTC.

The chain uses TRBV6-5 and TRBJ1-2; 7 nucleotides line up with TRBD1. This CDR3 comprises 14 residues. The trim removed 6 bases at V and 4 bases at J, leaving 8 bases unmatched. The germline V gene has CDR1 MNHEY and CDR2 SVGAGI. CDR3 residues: CASSPSTGSYGYTF. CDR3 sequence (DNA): TGTGCCAGCAGCCCGTCGACAGGGAGCTATGGCTACACCTTC.

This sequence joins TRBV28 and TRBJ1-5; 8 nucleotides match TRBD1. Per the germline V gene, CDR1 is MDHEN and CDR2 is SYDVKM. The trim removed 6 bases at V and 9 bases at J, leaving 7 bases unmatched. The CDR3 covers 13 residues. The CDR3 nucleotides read TGTGCCAGCAGACCACAGGGGGTCGTGCCCCAGCATTTT. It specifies CASRPQGVVPQHF. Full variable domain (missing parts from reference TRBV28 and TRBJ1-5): DVKVTQSSRYLVKRTGEKVFLECVQDMDHENMFWYRQDPGLGLRLIYFSYDVKMKEKGDIPEGYSVSREKKERFSLILESASTNQTSMYLCASRPQGVVPQHFGDGTRLSIL.

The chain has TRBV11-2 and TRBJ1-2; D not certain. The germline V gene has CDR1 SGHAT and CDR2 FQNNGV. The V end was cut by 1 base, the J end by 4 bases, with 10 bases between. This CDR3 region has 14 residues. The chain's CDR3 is CASSLGSVTYGYTF. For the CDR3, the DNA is TGTGCCAGCAGCTTAGGCAGCGTCACCTATGGCTACACCTTC.

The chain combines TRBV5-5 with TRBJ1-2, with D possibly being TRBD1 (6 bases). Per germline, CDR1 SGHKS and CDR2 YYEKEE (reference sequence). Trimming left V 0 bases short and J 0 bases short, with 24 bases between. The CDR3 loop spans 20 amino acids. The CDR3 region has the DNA TGTGCCAGCAGCTTGGCCGGCACAGGGTTTTTGGTTTTCGCTAACTATGGCTACACCTTC. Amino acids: CASSLAGTGFLVFANYGYTF.

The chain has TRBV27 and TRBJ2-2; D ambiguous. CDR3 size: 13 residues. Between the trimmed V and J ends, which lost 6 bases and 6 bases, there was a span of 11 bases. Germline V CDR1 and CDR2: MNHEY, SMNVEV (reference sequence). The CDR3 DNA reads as TGTGCCAGCAGCCCCGCGTCTCCCGGGGAGCTGTTTTTT. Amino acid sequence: CASSPASPGELFF.

DNA for the CDR3: TGTGCCAGCACAGGGGGCTACGAGCAGTACTTC. Amino acid sequence: CASTGGYEQYF. V gene TRBV3-1 (or the pseudogene TRBV3-2) combines with J gene TRBJ2-7, with 7 bases that match TRBD1. The V segment lost 7 bases and the J segment 3 bases; nucleotides outside the gene matches: 0. Germline V lookup: CDR1 LGHDT, CDR2 YNNKEL (reference sequence). The CDR3 is made up of 11 amino acids.

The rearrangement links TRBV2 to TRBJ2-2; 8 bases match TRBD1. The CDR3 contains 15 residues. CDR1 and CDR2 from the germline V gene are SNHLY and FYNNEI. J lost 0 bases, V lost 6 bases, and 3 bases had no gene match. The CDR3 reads CASSVQGANTGELFF. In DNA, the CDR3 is TGTGCCAGCAGCGTACAGGGGGCGAACACCGGGGAGCTGTTTTTT.

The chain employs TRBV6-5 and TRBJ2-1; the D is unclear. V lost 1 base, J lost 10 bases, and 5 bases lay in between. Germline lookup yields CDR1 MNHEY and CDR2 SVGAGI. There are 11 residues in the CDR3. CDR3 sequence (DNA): TGTGCCAGCAGTTACTTGAGCGAGCAGTTCTTC. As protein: CASSYLSEQFF.

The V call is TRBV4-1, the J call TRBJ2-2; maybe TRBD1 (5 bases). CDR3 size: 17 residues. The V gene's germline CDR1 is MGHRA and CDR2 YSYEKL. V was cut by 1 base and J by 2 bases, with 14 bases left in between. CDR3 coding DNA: TGCGCCAGCAGCCAAGTTCAAAGACAGCCTAACACCGGGGAGCTGTTTTTT. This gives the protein CASSQVQRQPNTGELFF.

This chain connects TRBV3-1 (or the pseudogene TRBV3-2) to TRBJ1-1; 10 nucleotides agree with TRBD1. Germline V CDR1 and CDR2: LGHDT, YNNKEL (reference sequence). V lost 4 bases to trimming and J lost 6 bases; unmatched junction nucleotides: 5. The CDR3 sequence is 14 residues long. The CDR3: CASSRPGTGAEAFF. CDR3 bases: TGTGCCAGCAGCCGTCCCGGGACAGGGGCTGAAGCTTTCTTT.

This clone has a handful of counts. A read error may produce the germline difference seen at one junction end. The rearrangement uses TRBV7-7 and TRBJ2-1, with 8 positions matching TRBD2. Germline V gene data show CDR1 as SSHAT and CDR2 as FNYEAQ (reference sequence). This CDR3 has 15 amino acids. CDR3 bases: TGTGCTAGCAGCTCGGGACTAGTTCGGCGCAATGAGCAGTTCTTC. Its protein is CASSSGLVRRNEQFF.

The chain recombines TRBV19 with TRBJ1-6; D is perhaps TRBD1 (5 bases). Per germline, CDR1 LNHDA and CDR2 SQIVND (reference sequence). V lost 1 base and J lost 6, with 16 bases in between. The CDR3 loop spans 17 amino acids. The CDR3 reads CASSIGFGGSSNSPLHF. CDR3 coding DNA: TGTGCCAGTAGTATAGGTTTCGGGGGATCAAGTAATTCACCCCTCCACTTT.

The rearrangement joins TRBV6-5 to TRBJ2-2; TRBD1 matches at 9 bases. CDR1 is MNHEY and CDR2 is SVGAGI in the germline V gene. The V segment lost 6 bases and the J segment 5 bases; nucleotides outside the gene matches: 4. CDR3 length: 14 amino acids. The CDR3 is CASRRTGVTGELFF. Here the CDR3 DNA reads TGTGCCAGCAGACGGACAGGGGTGACCGGGGAGCTGTTTTTT.

The CDR3, as DNA: TGCGCCAGCAGTGAGTCCTTCGCAACTAGCACAGATACGCAGTATTTT. Translated, it gives CASSESFATSTDTQYF. V is TRBV10-1 and J is TRBJ2-3; D ambiguous. Germline V gene sequence: CDR1 WNHNN, CDR2 SYGVQD (reference sequence). V dropped 0 bases and J dropped 0 bases, with 10 bases sitting between them. The CDR3 extends over 16 amino acids.

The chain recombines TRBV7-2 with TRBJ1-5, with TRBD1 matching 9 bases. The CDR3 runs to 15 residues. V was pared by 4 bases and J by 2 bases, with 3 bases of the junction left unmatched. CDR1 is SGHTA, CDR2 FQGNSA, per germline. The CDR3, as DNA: TGTGCCAGCAGCTGGGGACAGGGTGGCAATCAGCCCCAGCATTTT. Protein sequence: CASSWGQGGNQPQHF. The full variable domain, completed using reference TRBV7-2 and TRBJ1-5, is GAGVSQSPSNKVTEKGKDVELRCDPISGHTALYWYRQSLGQGLEFLIYFQGNSAPDKSGLPSDRFSAERTGGSVSTLTIQRTQQEDSAVYLCASSWGQGGNQPQHFGDGTRLSIL.

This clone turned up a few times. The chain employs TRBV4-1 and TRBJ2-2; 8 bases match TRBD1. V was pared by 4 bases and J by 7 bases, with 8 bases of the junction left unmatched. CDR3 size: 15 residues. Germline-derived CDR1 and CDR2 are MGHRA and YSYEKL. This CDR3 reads CASSLGQAVSGELFF. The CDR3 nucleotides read TGCGCCAGCAGCCTGGGACAGGCGGTCAGCGGGGAGCTGTTTTTT.

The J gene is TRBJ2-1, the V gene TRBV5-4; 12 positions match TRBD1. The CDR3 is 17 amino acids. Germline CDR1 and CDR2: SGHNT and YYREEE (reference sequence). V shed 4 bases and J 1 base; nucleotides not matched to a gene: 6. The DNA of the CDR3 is TGTGCCAGCAGCCCCGGGACAGGGGGCCTGTCCTACAATGAGCAGTTCTTC. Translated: CASSPGTGGLSYNEQFF. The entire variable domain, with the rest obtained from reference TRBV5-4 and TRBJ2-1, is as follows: ETGVTQSPTHLIKTRGQQVTLRCSSQSGHNTVSWYQQALGQGPQFIFQYYREEENGRGNFPPRFSGLQFPNYSSELNVNALELDDSALYLCASSPGTGGLSYNEQFFGPGTRLTVL.

Written as DNA, the CDR3 is TGTGCCAGCAGTTCCCCACAGGGTCCCGGGCAGCCCCAGCATTTT. Translation: CASSSPQGPGQPQHF. The chain joins TRBV28 to TRBJ1-5; D possibly corresponds to TRBD1 (6 bases). Trimming shortened V by 4 bases and J by 7 bases, and 17 bases separated the two germline ends. Germline V gives CDR1 MDHEN, CDR2 SYDVKM. The CDR3 loop spans 15 amino acids.

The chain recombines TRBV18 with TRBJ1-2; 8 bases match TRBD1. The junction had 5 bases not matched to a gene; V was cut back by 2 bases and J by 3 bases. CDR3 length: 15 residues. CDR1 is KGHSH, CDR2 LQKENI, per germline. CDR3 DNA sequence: TGTGCCAGCTCACCAACCGGGACAGGAGACTATGGCTACACCTTC. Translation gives CASSPTGTGDYGYTF. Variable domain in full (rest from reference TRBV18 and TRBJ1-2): NAGVMQNPRHLVRRRGQEARLRCSPMKGHSHVYWYRQLPEEGLKFMVYLQKENIIDESGMPKERFSAEFPKEGPSILRIQQVVRGDSAAYFCASSPTGTGDYGYTFGSGTRLTVV.

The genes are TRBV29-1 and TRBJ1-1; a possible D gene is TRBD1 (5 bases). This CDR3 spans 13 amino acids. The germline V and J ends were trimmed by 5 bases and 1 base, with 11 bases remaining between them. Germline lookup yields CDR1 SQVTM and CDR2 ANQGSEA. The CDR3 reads CSVRGAGNTEAFF. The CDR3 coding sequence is TGCAGCGTTCGTGGGGCTGGGAACACTGAAGCTTTCTTT. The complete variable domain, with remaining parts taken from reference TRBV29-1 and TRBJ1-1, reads SAVISQKPSRDICQRGTSLTIQCQVDSQVTMMFWYRQQPGQSLTLIATANQGSEATYESGFVIDKFPISRPNLTFSTLTVSNMSPEDSSIYLCSVRGAGNTEAFFGQGTRLTVV.

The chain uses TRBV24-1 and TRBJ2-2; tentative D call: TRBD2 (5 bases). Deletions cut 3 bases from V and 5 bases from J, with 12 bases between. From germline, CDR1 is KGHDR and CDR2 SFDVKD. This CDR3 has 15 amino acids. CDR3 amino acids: CATSDTRRKTGELFF. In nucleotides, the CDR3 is TGTGCCACCAGTGATACTAGACGGAAAACCGGGGAGCTGTTTTTT.

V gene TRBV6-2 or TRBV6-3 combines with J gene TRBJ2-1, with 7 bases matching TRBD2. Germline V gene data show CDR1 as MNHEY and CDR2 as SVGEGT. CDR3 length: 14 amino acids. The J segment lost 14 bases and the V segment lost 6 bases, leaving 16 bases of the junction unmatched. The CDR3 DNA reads TGTGCCAGCAGCCAAAAAGGAGCGGGGCTCAGGGAGTTCTTC. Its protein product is CASSQKGAGLREFF.

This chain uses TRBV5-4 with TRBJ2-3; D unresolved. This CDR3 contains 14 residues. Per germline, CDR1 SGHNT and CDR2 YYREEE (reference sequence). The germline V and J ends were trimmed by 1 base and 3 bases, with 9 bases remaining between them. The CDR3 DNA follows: TGTGCCAGCAGCTTGAACCCCGGGACAGATACGCAGTATTTT. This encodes CASSLNPGTDTQYF.